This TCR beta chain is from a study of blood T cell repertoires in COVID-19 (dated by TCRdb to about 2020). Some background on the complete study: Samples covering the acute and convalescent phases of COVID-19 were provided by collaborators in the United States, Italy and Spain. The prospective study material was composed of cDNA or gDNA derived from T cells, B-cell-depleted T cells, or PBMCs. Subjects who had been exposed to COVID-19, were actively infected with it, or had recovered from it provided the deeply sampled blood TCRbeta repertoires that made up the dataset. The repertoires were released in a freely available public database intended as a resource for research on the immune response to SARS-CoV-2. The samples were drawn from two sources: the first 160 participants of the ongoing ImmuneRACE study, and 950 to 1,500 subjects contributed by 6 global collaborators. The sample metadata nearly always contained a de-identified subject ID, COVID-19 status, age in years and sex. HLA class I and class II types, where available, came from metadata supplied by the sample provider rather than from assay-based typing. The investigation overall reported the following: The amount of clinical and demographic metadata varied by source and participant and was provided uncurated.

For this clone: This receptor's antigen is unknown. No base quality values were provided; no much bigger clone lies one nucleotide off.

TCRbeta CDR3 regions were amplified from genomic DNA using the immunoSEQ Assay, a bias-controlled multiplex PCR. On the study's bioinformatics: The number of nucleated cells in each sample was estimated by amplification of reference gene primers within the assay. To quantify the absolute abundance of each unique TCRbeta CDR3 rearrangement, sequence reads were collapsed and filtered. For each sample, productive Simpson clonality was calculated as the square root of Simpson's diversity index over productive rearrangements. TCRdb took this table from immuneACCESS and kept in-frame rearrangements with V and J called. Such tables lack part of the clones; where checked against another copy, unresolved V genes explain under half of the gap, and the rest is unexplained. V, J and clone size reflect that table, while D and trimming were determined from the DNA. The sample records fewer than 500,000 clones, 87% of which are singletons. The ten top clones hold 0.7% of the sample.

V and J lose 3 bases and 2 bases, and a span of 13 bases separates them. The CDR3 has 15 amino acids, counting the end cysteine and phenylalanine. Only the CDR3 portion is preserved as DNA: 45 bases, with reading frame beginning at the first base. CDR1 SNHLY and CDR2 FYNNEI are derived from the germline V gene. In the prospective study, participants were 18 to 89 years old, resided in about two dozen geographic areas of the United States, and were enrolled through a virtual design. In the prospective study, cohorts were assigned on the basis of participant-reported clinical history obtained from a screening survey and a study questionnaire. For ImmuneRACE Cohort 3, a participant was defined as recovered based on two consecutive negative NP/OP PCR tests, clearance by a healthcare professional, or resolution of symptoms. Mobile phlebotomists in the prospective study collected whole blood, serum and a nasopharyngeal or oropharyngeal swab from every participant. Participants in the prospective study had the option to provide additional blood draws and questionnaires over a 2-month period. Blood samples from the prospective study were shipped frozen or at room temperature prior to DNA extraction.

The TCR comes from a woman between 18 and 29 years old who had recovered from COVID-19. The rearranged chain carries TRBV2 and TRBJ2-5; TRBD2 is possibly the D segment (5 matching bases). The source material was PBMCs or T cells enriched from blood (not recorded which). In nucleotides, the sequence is TGTGCCAGCAGTGATATAGATGCGGGTCAAGAGACCCAGTACTTC. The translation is CASSDIDAGQETQYF. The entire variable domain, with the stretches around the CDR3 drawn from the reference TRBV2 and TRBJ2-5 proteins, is EPEVTQTPSHQVTQMGQEVILRCVPISNHLYFYWYRQILGQKVEFLVSFYNNEISEKSEIFDDQFSVERPDGSNFTLKIRSTKLEDSAMYFCASSDIDAGQETQYFGPGTRLLVL.